The entry that follows covers one T cell receptor (beta chain) sequence. Germline loops: CDR1 LNHDA, CDR2 SQIVND (reference sequence). The V end lost 6 bases, the J end lost 3 bases, and 9 bases lay between the germline ends. The length of the CDR3 is 13 residues. The PCR ran on 60 Vbeta and 13 Jbeta primers. The data were produced by immunoSEQ multiplex PCR, yet TCRdb's version contains in-frame clones alone and is incomplete. In the table there are 150,000 or so clones, around 75% of which are singletons. This sample stems from a study of cytomegalovirus exposure and HLA in healthy donors. This chain connects TRBV19 to TRBJ1-5; D perhaps matches TRBD1 (5 bases). The receptor was isolated from a female donor in good health and CMV-seronegative. Input material: PBMCs. The DNA of the CDR3 is TGTGCCAGTAGCGGGACTACCAATCAGCCCCAGCATTTT. This codes for CASSGTTNQPQHF.